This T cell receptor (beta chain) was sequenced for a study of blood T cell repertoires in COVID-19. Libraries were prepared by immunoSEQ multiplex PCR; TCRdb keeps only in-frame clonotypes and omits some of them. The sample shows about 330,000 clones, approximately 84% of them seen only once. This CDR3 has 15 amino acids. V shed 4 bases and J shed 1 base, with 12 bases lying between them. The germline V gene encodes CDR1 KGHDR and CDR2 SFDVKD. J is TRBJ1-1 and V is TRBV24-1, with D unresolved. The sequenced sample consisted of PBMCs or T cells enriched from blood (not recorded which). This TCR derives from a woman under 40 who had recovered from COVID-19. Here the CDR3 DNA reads TGTGCCACCAGTGACTCACGGAGGAGGAACACTGAAGCTTTCTTT. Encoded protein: CATSDSRRRNTEAFF.